The source of this TCR beta chain is a study of blood T cell repertoires in COVID-19. Study-level information: Whether acute or convalescent, the COVID-19 samples came from the United States, Italy and Spain. PBMCs, B-cell-depleted T cells, or T cells provided the cDNA or gDNA that made up the material.

Germline V gene sequence: CDR1 SGHVS, CDR2 FNYEAQ. The junction had 16 bases not matched to a gene; V was cut back by 0 bases and J by 9 bases. The CDR3 length is 18 residues. This clone came up once. Source study methods: Using reference gene primer amplification, nucleated cell counts were estimated. Repertoires were generated with immunoSEQ multiplex PCR, while TCRdb's copy carries only in-frame clones and drops some. The D gene and trimming were derived from the DNA, and the V and J assignments and clone size from that table. This sample carries about 150,000 clones, 80% to 90% of them seen once, and the ten largest clones take approximately 7.1%.

Sequences were obtained from peripheral blood. This TCR came from a woman aged 45-59 years in a cohort sampled during active or convalescent COVID-19. The chain uses TRBV7-6 and TRBJ2-1; 8 bases line up with TRBD2. The CDR3 reads CASSLAPHGAGGTSEQFF. The CDR3 DNA reads TGTGCCAGCAGCTTAGCTCCTCACGGGGCGGGGGGAACTAGTGAGCAGTTCTTC.